A selection of T cell receptor beta chains follows, all from one sample in a study of regulatory T cells in long-lasting Graves disease. TCRdb re-analysed the multiplex PCR reads in MiXCR, keeping a single row per CDR3 protein. Of about 290,000 distinct CDR3 sequences listed, 22% are singletons. This specimen was peripheral blood mononuclear cells (PBMCs), taken when the disease was refractory, from a patient treated with antithyroid drugs. These receptors all come from a female donor with Graves disease. Both conserved end residues are part of each CDR3. The order of the fields is V gene, CDR3 length, clone size, D gene, J gene, CDR3 DNA, CDR3 protein. A D gene is named only where the DNA matches it firmly. Expanded clones are given a class, and other clones once, few, many or no size at all.

V gene: TRBV5-1; CDR3 length: 16; clone size: -; D gene: TRBD1; J gene: TRBJ2-7; CDR3 DNA: TGCGCCAGCAGCTTGGCCCCGGACAGGGACCGCGGCGAGCAGTACTTC; CDR3 protein: CASSLAPDRDRGEQYF
V gene: TRBV20-1; CDR3 length: 14; clone size: -; D gene: TRBD1; J gene: TRBJ2-7; CDR3 DNA: TGCAGTGCTGCCCTCCCTGGACAGGGATCCGAGCAGTACTTC; CDR3 protein: CSAALPGQGSEQYF
V gene: TRBV7-9; CDR3 length: 14; clone size: many; D gene: -; J gene: TRBJ2-2; CDR3 DNA: TGTGCCAGCAGCTTAGCGGCTAGAACCGGGGAGCTGTTTTTT; CDR3 protein: CASSLAARTGELFF
V gene: TRBV7-2; CDR3 length: 16; clone size: -; D gene: TRBD2; J gene: TRBJ2-1; CDR3 DNA: TGTGCCAGCAGCTTAGGCCCAGCGGGAGATGGAAATGAGCAGTTCTTC; CDR3 protein: CASSLGPAGDGNEQFF
V gene: TRBV27; CDR3 length: 13; clone size: -; D gene: -; J gene: TRBJ1-2; CDR3 DNA: TGTGCCAGCAGCAAGAGGGGATCGTGGGGCTACACCTTC; CDR3 protein: CASSKRGSWGYTF
V gene: TRBV29-1; CDR3 length: 11; clone size: few; D gene: -; J gene: TRBJ1-5; CDR3 DNA: TGCAGCGTTGTGGGTCGTCAGCCCCAGCATTTT; CDR3 protein: CSVVGRQPQHF
V gene: TRBV7-2; CDR3 length: 15; clone size: many; D gene: TRBD1; J gene: TRBJ2-7; CDR3 DNA: TGTGCCAGCAGCTCCACAGGGGGCGCGCTGGACGAGCAGTACTTC; CDR3 protein: CASSSTGGALDEQYF
V gene: TRBV28; CDR3 length: 14; clone size: many; D gene: -; J gene: TRBJ1-1; CDR3 DNA: TGTGCCAGCAGTCCTCCGGGGCCCAGACCCGAAGCTTTCTTT; CDR3 protein: CASSPPGPRPEAFF
V gene: TRBV6-2/TRBV6-3; CDR3 length: 19; clone size: -; D gene: -; J gene: TRBJ2-5; CDR3 DNA: TGTGCCAGACATCCCCCAGGCAAGTGGGACCTAAGGATGCAAGAGACCCAGTACTTC; CDR3 protein: CARHPPGKWDLRMQETQYF
V gene: TRBV7-9; CDR3 length: 15; clone size: many; D gene: -; J gene: TRBJ2-7; CDR3 DNA: TGTGCCAGCAGCACCTCCAGGGGGGCGGAGTACGAGCAGTACTTC; CDR3 protein: CASSTSRGAEYEQYF
V gene: TRBV28; CDR3 length: 14; clone size: many; D gene: -; J gene: TRBJ2-7; CDR3 DNA: TGTGCCACCTCCCGGCAGCAAAGCTCCTACGAGCAGTACTTC; CDR3 protein: CATSRQQSSYEQYF
V gene: TRBV20-1; CDR3 length: 16; clone size: -; D gene: TRBD2; J gene: TRBJ2-2; CDR3 DNA: TGCAGTGCTGCCCCTAGCGGGAGGAGAAACACCGGGGAGCTGTTTTTT; CDR3 protein: CSAAPSGRRNTGELFF
V gene: TRBV7-9; CDR3 length: 14; clone size: many; D gene: -; J gene: TRBJ1-1; CDR3 DNA: TGTGCCAGCAGCTTAGCTGGCCTGAACACTGAAGCTTTCTTT; CDR3 protein: CASSLAGLNTEAFF
V gene: TRBV5-1; CDR3 length: 14; clone size: -; D gene: -; J gene: TRBJ2-7; CDR3 DNA: TGCGCCAGCGGCGACGGGGACGGCTCCTACGAGCAGTACTTC; CDR3 protein: CASGDGDGSYEQYF
V gene: TRBV7-2; CDR3 length: 12; clone size: few; D gene: -; J gene: TRBJ2-3; CDR3 DNA: TGTGCCAGCAGCTCTCCCCCAGATACGCAGTATTTT; CDR3 protein: CASSSPPDTQYF
V gene: TRBV10-3; CDR3 length: 15; clone size: -; D gene: -; J gene: TRBJ2-2; CDR3 DNA: TGTGCCATCAGTACTCTGGGGTCGAACACCGGGGAGCTGTTTTTT; CDR3 protein: CAISTLGSNTGELFF
V gene: TRBV28; CDR3 length: 13; clone size: few; D gene: -; J gene: TRBJ1-1; CDR3 DNA: TGTGCCAGCCTTCCAGGGTACAACACTGAAGCTTTCTTT; CDR3 protein: CASLPGYNTEAFF
V gene: TRBV7-9; CDR3 length: 16; clone size: -; D gene: -; J gene: TRBJ2-5; CDR3 DNA: TGTGCCAGCAGCCTCATCCCGCCCGGCGGACAAGAGACCCAGTACTTC; CDR3 protein: CASSLIPPGGQETQYF
V gene: TRBV2; CDR3 length: 15; clone size: many; D gene: TRBD1; J gene: TRBJ2-1; CDR3 DNA: TGTGCCAGCAGTGAATCGGGACAGGGTGTCTATGAGCAGTTCTTC; CDR3 protein: CASSESGQGVYEQFF
V gene: TRBV28; CDR3 length: 16; clone size: -; D gene: -; J gene: TRBJ1-6; CDR3 DNA: TGCGCCAGCAGCCCGAGGGGGAGGACCGCGAATTCACCCCTCCACTTT; CDR3 protein: CASSPRGRTANSPLHF
V gene: TRBV6-2/TRBV6-3; CDR3 length: 15; clone size: few; D gene: -; J gene: TRBJ1-5; CDR3 DNA: TGTGCCAGCAGTTACGTTGCAGGCTGGAATCAGCCCCAGCATTTT; CDR3 protein: CASSYVAGWNQPQHF
V gene: TRBV15; CDR3 length: 13; clone size: -; D gene: -; J gene: TRBJ2-5; CDR3 DNA: TGTGCCACCAGAATGTGGGAGAGAGAGACCCAGTACTTC; CDR3 protein: CATRMWERETQYF
V gene: TRBV11-2; CDR3 length: 12; clone size: -; D gene: -; J gene: TRBJ2-2; CDR3 DNA: TGTGCCAGCAGCTTAGATGCCGGGGAGCTGTTTTTT; CDR3 protein: CASSLDAGELFF
V gene: TRBV25-1; CDR3 length: 15; clone size: -; D gene: -; J gene: TRBJ2-5; CDR3 DNA: TGTGCCAGCAGTGAATTTGGAACAGGGTTGGAGACCCAGTACTTC; CDR3 protein: CASSEFGTGLETQYF
V gene: TRBV30; CDR3 length: 14; clone size: few; D gene: TRBD1; J gene: TRBJ1-6; CDR3 DNA: TGTGCCTGGAGTGAGGGACAGGGCGGATCACCCCTCCACTTT; CDR3 protein: CAWSEGQGGSPLHF
V gene: TRBV6-2/TRBV6-3; CDR3 length: 14; clone size: -; D gene: -; J gene: TRBJ1-6; CDR3 DNA: TGTGCCAGCAGTTGGGAGAATATAGATTCACCCCTCCACTTT; CDR3 protein: CASSWENIDSPLHF
V gene: TRBV20-1; CDR3 length: 12; clone size: -; D gene: -; J gene: TRBJ2-2; CDR3 DNA: TGCAGTGCTAACGGGAACACCGGGGAGCTGTTTTTT; CDR3 protein: CSANGNTGELFF
V gene: TRBV29-1; CDR3 length: 16; clone size: many; D gene: TRBD2; J gene: TRBJ2-7; CDR3 DNA: TGCAGCGTTGTGTCGTACTATAGCGGGACCCCCTACGAGCAGTACTTC; CDR3 protein: CSVVSYYSGTPYEQYF
V gene: TRBV28; CDR3 length: 13; clone size: many; D gene: TRBD1; J gene: TRBJ1-1; CDR3 DNA: TGTGCCAGCCGTGAACAGGGGGCCTCTGAAGCTTTCTTT; CDR3 protein: CASREQGASEAFF
V gene: TRBV15; CDR3 length: 12; clone size: -; D gene: -; J gene: TRBJ2-5; CDR3 DNA: TGTGCCACCTCCGGGGGCCAAGAGACCCAGTACTTC; CDR3 protein: CATSGGQETQYF
V gene: TRBV28; CDR3 length: 15; clone size: many; D gene: -; J gene: TRBJ2-5; CDR3 DNA: TGTGCCAGCAGTTTTTTAGCAGGGGGGAAAGAGACCCAGTACTTC; CDR3 protein: CASSFLAGGKETQYF
V gene: TRBV5-5; CDR3 length: 16; clone size: -; D gene: -; J gene: TRBJ2-2; CDR3 DNA: TGTGCCAGCAGCCCGCCGCCTGCGGAGGGGACCGGGGAGCTGTTTTTT; CDR3 protein: CASSPPPAEGTGELFF
V gene: TRBV2; CDR3 length: 14; clone size: many; D gene: -; J gene: TRBJ1-2; CDR3 DNA: TGTGCCGGAAGCGAGCAGGGCAGTAACTATGGCTACACCTTC; CDR3 protein: CAGSEQGSNYGYTF
V gene: TRBV29-1; CDR3 length: 17; clone size: -; D gene: TRBD2; J gene: TRBJ2-7; CDR3 DNA: TGCAGCGCTATTACCGGGACTAGCGGGATAGGATCCAACGAGCAGTACTTC; CDR3 protein: CSAITGTSGIGSNEQYF
V gene: TRBV27; CDR3 length: 14; clone size: few; D gene: TRBD1; J gene: TRBJ2-7; CDR3 DNA: TGTGCCAGCAGTCTCGACCGGGACAGGGACGAGCAGTACTTC; CDR3 protein: CASSLDRDRDEQYF
V gene: TRBV30; CDR3 length: 14; clone size: -; D gene: -; J gene: TRBJ1-1; CDR3 DNA: TGTGCCTGGAGCTCGTTCTCGGTGAAGACTGAAGCTTTCTTT; CDR3 protein: CAWSSFSVKTEAFF
V gene: TRBV7-2; CDR3 length: 15; clone size: -; D gene: -; J gene: TRBJ2-6; CDR3 DNA: TGTGCCAGCAGTTTTATTCACTCTGGGGCCAACGTCCTGACTTTC; CDR3 protein: CASSFIHSGANVLTF
V gene: TRBV6-2/TRBV6-3; CDR3 length: 14; clone size: few; D gene: -; J gene: TRBJ2-7; CDR3 DNA: TGTGCCAGCAGGCCCCTTAGGGACCTCGCCGAGCAGTACTTC; CDR3 protein: CASRPLRDLAEQYF
V gene: TRBV4-3; CDR3 length: 15; clone size: -; D gene: TRBD1; J gene: TRBJ2-7; CDR3 DNA: TGCGCCAGCAGCCATATGACAGGGGAGGCCTACGAGCAGTACTTC; CDR3 protein: CASSHMTGEAYEQYF
V gene: TRBV28; CDR3 length: 16; clone size: few; D gene: -; J gene: TRBJ2-1; CDR3 DNA: TGTGCCAGCAGTTCAGGATTAGTCGGGTCCTACAATGAGCAGTTCTTC; CDR3 protein: CASSSGLVGSYNEQFF
V gene: TRBV7-8; CDR3 length: 15; clone size: -; D gene: -; J gene: TRBJ2-4; CDR3 DNA: TGTGCCAGCAGCCCCACCAGGGTCGGAAGAAACATTCAGTACTTC; CDR3 protein: CASSPTRVGRNIQYF
V gene: TRBV12-3/TRBV12-4; CDR3 length: 18; clone size: -; D gene: TRBD2; J gene: TRBJ2-1; CDR3 DNA: TGTGCCAGCAGTTTGGGACTAGCGGGAGGGTTTTCCCGCAATGAGCAGTTCTTC; CDR3 protein: CASSLGLAGGFSRNEQFF
V gene: TRBV20-1; CDR3 length: 12; clone size: many; D gene: -; J gene: TRBJ1-1; CDR3 DNA: TGCAGTGCTACCCCAGTGAACACTGAAGCTTTCTTT; CDR3 protein: CSATPVNTEAFF
V gene: TRBV10-3; CDR3 length: 13; clone size: -; D gene: -; J gene: TRBJ1-1; CDR3 DNA: TGTGCCATCAGTGAGTCGAACAAGAACGAAGCTTTCTTT; CDR3 protein: CAISESNKNEAFF
V gene: TRBV28; CDR3 length: 14; clone size: many; D gene: TRBD2; J gene: TRBJ2-5; CDR3 DNA: TGTGCCAGCAGTTTACGGGGGGTCGTGGAGACCCAGTACTTC; CDR3 protein: CASSLRGVVETQYF
V gene: TRBV11-2; CDR3 length: 16; clone size: -; D gene: TRBD2; J gene: TRBJ2-3; CDR3 DNA: TGTGCCAGCAGCTCCCTTCTAGCGGGAGGGAGAGATACGCAGTATTTT; CDR3 protein: CASSSLLAGGRDTQYF
V gene: TRBV6-4; CDR3 length: 14; clone size: -; D gene: -; J gene: TRBJ2-6; CDR3 DNA: TGTGCCAGCAGAGGCCACTCTGGGGCCAACGTCCTGACTTTC; CDR3 protein: CASRGHSGANVLTF
V gene: TRBV28; CDR3 length: 17; clone size: many; D gene: TRBD1; J gene: TRBJ1-5; CDR3 DNA: TGTGCCAGCAGTGCAGGGGGGGCCGAATATAGCAATCAGCCCCAGCATTTT; CDR3 protein: CASSAGGAEYSNQPQHF
V gene: TRBV12-3/TRBV12-4; CDR3 length: 15; clone size: few; D gene: -; J gene: TRBJ2-5; CDR3 DNA: TGTGCCAGCGGTTTATCCAGTCCGTACCAAGAGACCCAGTACTTC; CDR3 protein: CASGLSSPYQETQYF